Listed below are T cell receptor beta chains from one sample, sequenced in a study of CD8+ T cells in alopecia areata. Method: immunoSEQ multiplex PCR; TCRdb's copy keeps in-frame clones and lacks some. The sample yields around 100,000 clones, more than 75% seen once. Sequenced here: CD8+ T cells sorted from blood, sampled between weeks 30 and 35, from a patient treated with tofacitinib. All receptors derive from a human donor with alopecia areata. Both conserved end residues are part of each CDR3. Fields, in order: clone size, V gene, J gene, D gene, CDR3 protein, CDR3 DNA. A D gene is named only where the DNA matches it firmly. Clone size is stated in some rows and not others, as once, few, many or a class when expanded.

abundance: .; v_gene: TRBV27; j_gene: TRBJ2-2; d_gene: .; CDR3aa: CASSLGTGELFF; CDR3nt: TGTGCCAGCAGTTTGGGCACCGGGGAGCTGTTTTTT
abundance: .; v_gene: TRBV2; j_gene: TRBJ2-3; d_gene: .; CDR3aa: CASSYQGYDTQYF; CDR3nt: TGTGCCAGCAGTTACCAGGGTTACGATACGCAGTATTTT
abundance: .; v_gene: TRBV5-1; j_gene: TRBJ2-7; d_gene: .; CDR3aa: CASSLDPTGGGNF; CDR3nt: TGCGCCAGCAGCCTGGACCCCACAGGCGGCGGCAATTTT
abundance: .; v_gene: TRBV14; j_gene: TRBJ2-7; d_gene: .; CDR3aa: CASSQGTFVSYEQYF; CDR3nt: TGTGCCAGCAGCCAAGGGACATTCGTCTCCTACGAGCAGTACTTC
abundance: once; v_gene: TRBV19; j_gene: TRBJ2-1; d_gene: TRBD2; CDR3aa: CASSDIAGNEQFF; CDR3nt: TGTGCCAGTAGTGACATAGCGGGGAATGAGCAGTTCTTC
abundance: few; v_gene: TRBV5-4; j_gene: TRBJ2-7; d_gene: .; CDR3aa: CASSLGSSYEQYF; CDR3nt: TGTGCCAGCAGCTTGGGCAGTTCCTACGAGCAGTACTTC
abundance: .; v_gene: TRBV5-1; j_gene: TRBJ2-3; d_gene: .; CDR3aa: CASSLAGLTDTDTQYF; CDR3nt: TGCGCCAGCAGCTTGGCCGGACTCACGGATACAGATACGCAGTATTTT
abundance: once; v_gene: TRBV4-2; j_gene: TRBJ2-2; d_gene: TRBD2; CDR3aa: CASSQEDVLAGEGGGELFF; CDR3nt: TGTGCCAGCAGCCAAGAGGATGTACTAGCGGGAGAAGGAGGCGGGGAGCTGTTTTTT
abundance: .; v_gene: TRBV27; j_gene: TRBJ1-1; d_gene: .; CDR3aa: CASSPTAVVTEAFF; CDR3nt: TGTGCCAGCAGTCCCACAGCGGTTGTTACTGAAGCTTTCTTT
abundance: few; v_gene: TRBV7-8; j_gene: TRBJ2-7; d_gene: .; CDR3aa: CASSSGFPNEQYF; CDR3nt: TGTGCCAGCAGCTCCGGGTTTCCCAACGAGCAGTACTTC
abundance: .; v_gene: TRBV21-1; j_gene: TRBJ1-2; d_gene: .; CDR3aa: CASSKVRQGYTF; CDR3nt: TGTGCCAGCAGCAAAGTGCGTCAAGGCTACACCTTC
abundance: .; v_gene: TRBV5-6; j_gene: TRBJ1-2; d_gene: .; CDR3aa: CASSSHGQKPTTNYGYTF; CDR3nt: TGTGCCAGCAGCTCGCACGGACAGAAACCGACAACGAACTATGGCTACACCTTC
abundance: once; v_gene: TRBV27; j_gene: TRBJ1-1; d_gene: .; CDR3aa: CASSLYDGLNTEAFF; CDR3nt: TGTGCCAGCAGTTTATACGACGGGCTCAACACTGAAGCTTTCTTT
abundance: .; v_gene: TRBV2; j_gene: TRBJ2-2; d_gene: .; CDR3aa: CASRETTFANTGELFF; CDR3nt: TGTGCCAGCAGGGAAACAACCTTCGCGAACACCGGGGAGCTGTTTTTT
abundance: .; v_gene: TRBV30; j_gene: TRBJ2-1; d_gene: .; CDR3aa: CAWSVMSQPYNEQFF; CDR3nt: TGTGCCTGGAGTGTAATGTCTCAGCCCTACAATGAGCAGTTCTTC